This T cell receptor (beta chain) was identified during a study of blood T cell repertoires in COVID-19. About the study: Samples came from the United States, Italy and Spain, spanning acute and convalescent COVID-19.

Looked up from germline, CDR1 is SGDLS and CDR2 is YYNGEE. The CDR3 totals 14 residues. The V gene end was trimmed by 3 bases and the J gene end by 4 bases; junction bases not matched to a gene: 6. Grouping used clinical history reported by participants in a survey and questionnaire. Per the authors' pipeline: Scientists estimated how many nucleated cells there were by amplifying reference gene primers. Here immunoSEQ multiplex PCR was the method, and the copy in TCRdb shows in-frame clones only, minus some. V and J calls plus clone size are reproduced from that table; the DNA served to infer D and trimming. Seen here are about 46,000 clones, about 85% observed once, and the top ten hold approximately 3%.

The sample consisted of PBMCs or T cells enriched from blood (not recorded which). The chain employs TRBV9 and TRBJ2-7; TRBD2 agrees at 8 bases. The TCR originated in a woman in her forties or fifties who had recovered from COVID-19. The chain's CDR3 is CASSATAGGYEQYF. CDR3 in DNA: TGTGCCAGCAGCGCAACCGCGGGAGGTTACGAGCAGTACTTC.